Shown below are 22 T cell receptor beta chains from a single sample sequenced in a study of blood T cell repertoires in COVID-19. Here immunoSEQ multiplex PCR was the method, and the copy in TCRdb shows in-frame clones only, minus some. Of about 270,000 clones in the sample, around nine tenths were seen once. The sample taken for sequencing was PBMCs or T cells enriched from blood (not recorded which). These receptors were collected from a woman in her sixties or seventies who had recovered from COVID-19.

About this clone itself: This CDR3 is also generated by other DNA sequences in the sample. This chain links TRBV3-1 (or the pseudogene TRBV3-2) with TRBJ2-3; no definite D call. The germline V gene has CDR1 LGHDT and CDR2 YNNKEL (reference sequence). The CDR3 sequence is 12 residues long. Trimming shortened V by 4 bases and J by 0 bases, and 2 bases separated the two germline ends. In DNA, the CDR3 is TGTGCCAGCAGCCTAAGCACAGATACGCAGTATTTT. This sequence encodes CASSLSTDTQYF.

The chain couples TRBV15 to TRBJ1-2; TRBD1 agrees at 11 bases. This CDR3 region has 15 residues. Germline CDR1 and CDR2: LNHNV and YYDKDF (reference sequence). The junction had 10 bases not matched to a gene; V was cut back by 5 bases and J by 8 bases. The CDR3 DNA reads TGTGCCACCAGCCAAGACCGGGACAGGGGGAAGGGCTACACCTTC. Residues: CATSQDRDRGKGYTF.

This sequence joins TRBV7-3 and TRBJ2-3; weak D call: TRBD2 (5 bases). The V gene lost 2 bases and the J gene lost 4 bases, with 7 bases spanning the gap. The CDR3 runs 13 residues. Germline loops: CDR1 SGHTA, CDR2 FQGTGA. The CDR3 protein is CASSLASPDTQYF. The DNA of the CDR3 is TGTGCCAGCAGCTTAGCTAGCCCAGATACGCAGTATTTT. Variable domain in full (rest from reference TRBV7-3 and TRBJ2-3): GAGVSQTPSNKVTEKGKYVELRCDPISGHTALYWYRQSLGQGPEFLIYFQGTGAADDSGLPNDRFFAVRPEGSVSTLKIQRTERGDSAVYLCASSLASPDTQYFGPGTRLTVL.

V usage is TRBV7-6 and J usage is TRBJ2-2; TRBD2 matches at 9 bases. V lost 5 bases, J lost 1 base, and 5 bases stayed unmatched. The germline V gene encodes CDR1 SGHVS and CDR2 FNYEAQ. The CDR3 is made up of 16 amino acids. The DNA of the CDR3 is TGTGCCAGCAGCCTACAGACTAGCGGGAACACCGGGGAGCTGTTTTTT. This sequence encodes CASSLQTSGNTGELFF.

The CDR3 nucleotides read TGTGCCAGTAGTATCCGGACAGGGGCTTACAATGAGCAGTTCTTC. It encodes CASSIRTGAYNEQFF. This chain links TRBV19 with TRBJ2-1; 9 bases are shared with TRBD1. From germline, CDR1 is LNHDA and CDR2 SQIVND (reference sequence). The CDR3 covers 15 residues. V was clipped by 3 bases and J by 4 bases; unmatched bases: 4.

This clone was seen a handful of times. This chain joins TRBV6-5 and TRBJ1-2; no definite D call. V was trimmed by 6 bases and J by 7 bases, leaving 12 bases between them. The CDR3 is 12 residues long. Germline CDR1 and CDR2: MNHEY and SVGAGI. The CDR3 nucleotides are TGTGCCAGCAGACCAACTCACGGTGGCTACACCTTC. It specifies CASRPTHGGYTF.

In regard to this clone: One junction end disagrees with the germline gene, perhaps due to a read error. This rearrangement joins TRBV7-2 to TRBJ2-1; 10 nucleotides match TRBD2. CDR1 is SGHTA, CDR2 FQGNSA, per germline. The CDR3 has 14 amino acids. Here the CDR3 reads CASTLLAGLDEQFF. In nucleotides, the CDR3 is TGTGCCAGCACCTTACTAGCGGGGTTGGATGAGCAGTTCTTC.

V is TRBV19 and J is TRBJ2-1; possible D gene TRBD2, 5 bases. The CDR3 length is 15 residues. V was pared by 2 bases and J by 0 bases, with 8 bases between. Germline CDR1 and CDR2: LNHDA and SQIVND (reference sequence). CDR3 coding DNA: TGTGCCAGTAGTATATCGGGGAACTCCTACAATGAGCAGTTCTTC. As protein: CASSISGNSYNEQFF.

The V call is TRBV19, the J call TRBJ1-6, with TRBD1 as a possible D gene (6 bases). The CDR3 is made up of 19 amino acids. Trimming stripped 2 bases from V and 4 bases from J, with 21 bases between. Per germline, CDR1 LNHDA and CDR2 SQIVND (reference sequence). The CDR3 loop is CASSIYRDTRFGYNSPLHF. As DNA, the CDR3 is TGTGCCAGTAGTATATACCGGGACACCCGTTTTGGTTATAATTCACCCCTCCACTTT. Variable domain in full (rest from reference TRBV19 and TRBJ1-6): DGGITQSPKYLFRKEGQNVTLSCEQNLNHDAMYWYRQDPGQGLRLIYYSQIVNDFQKGDIAEGYSVSREKKESFPLTVTSAQKNPTAFYLCASSIYRDTRFGYNSPLHFGNGTRLTVT.

The CDR3 protein is CAWSPRLDRGSEQYF. The DNA of the CDR3 is TGTGCCTGGAGCCCCCGGTTAGACAGGGGGTCCGAGCAGTACTTC. V is TRBV30 and J is TRBJ2-7, with 9 bases identical to TRBD1. V lost 3 bases, J lost 6 bases, and 12 bases stayed unmatched. There are 15 residues in the CDR3. The V gene's germline CDR1 is GTSNPN and CDR2 SVGIG (reference sequence).

The chain is built from TRBV19 and TRBJ1-2, with D unclear. The germline V gene encodes CDR1 LNHDA and CDR2 SQIVND (reference sequence). V lost 7 bases to trimming and J lost 4 bases, with 13 bases between them. The CDR3 spans 13 residues. CDR3 nucleotides: TGTGCCAGTAACGTTAAGAACGGCTATGGCTACACCTTC. Encoded protein: CASNVKNGYGYTF.

The rearrangement links TRBV18 to TRBJ1-1; perhaps TRBD1 as D (6 bases). Per the germline V gene, CDR1 is KGHSH and CDR2 is LQKENI. The CDR3 runs 12 residues. V lost 6 bases, J lost 5 bases, and 10 bases lay in between. CDR3 sequence reads: CASSGTPTEAFF. The CDR3, as DNA: TGTGCCAGCTCGGGGACACCGACTGAAGCTTTCTTT.

V and J are TRBV5-1 and TRBJ1-1; 7 bases align to TRBD1. With 4 bases clipped from V and 3 bases from J, the junction kept 6 bases outside the gene matches. The germline V gene has CDR1 SGHRS and CDR2 YFSETQ. The CDR3 loop spans 14 amino acids. In DNA, the CDR3 is TGCGCCAGCAGCCCGGGACAGCTAGACACTGAAGCTTTCTTT. Its translation is CASSPGQLDTEAFF.

This chain joins TRBV28 and TRBJ2-7; D may be TRBD1 (6 bases). Germline CDR1 reads MDHEN; CDR2 reads SYDVKM. This CDR3 spans 13 amino acids. With 10 bases removed from V and 5 bases from J, the gap between germline ends came to 18 bases. In DNA form, the CDR3 reads TGTGCCATCACGGGACACCCTCTTCACGAGCAGTACTTC. Amino acids: CAITGHPLHEQYF.

This chain links TRBV5-1 with TRBJ1-1; tentative D call: TRBD1 (6 bases). The CDR3 is 15 amino acids. Trimming cost V 2 bases and J 1 base, with 12 bases left between them. Germline values: CDR1 SGHRS, CDR2 YFSETQ. CDR3 in DNA: TGCGCCAGCAGCTTTGGGACACGGGCGAACACTGAAGCTTTCTTT. Translation: CASSFGTRANTEAFF. Complete variable domain (other parts from reference TRBV5-1 and TRBJ1-1): KAGVTQTPRYLIKTRGQQVTLSCSPISGHRSVSWYQQTPGQGLQFLFEYFSETQRNKGNFPGRFSGRQFSNSRSEMNVSTLELGDSALYLCASSFGTRANTEAFFGQGTRLTVV.

V is TRBV13 and J is TRBJ1-5, with D perhaps TRBD1 (5 bases). There are 13 residues in the CDR3. CDR1 and CDR2 from the germline V gene are PRHDT and FYEKMQ (reference sequence). The V end was cut by 7 bases, the J end by 5 bases, with 12 bases between. In DNA form, the CDR3 reads TGTGCCAGCACCAACCGGGGGGATCAGCCCCAGCATTTT. Translated, it gives CASTNRGDQPQHF. Drawing the rest from reference TRBV13 and TRBJ1-5, the complete variable domain is AAGVIQSPRHLIKEKRETATLKCYPIPRHDTVYWYQQGPGQDPQFLISFYEKMQSDKGSIPDRFSAQQFSDYHSELNMSSLELGDSALYFCASTNRGDQPQHFGDGTRLSIL.

Points on this clone: One end of the junction does not line up with germline, which may come from a read error. The rearrangement uses TRBV7-7 and TRBJ2-2; perhaps TRBD1 as D (6 bases). This CDR3 comprises 16 residues. The V gene's germline CDR1 is SSHAT and CDR2 FNYEAQ (reference sequence). The CDR3 here is CASSRETGANTGELFF. As DNA, the CDR3 is TGTGCTAGCAGCCGAGAGACAGGCGCGAACACCGGGGAGCTGTTTTTT.

The V call is TRBV11-3, the J call TRBJ1-4; no reliable D call. Germline CDR1 SGHNT, CDR2 YENEEA. Deletions cut 4 bases from V and 8 bases from J, with 20 bases between. The CDR3 sequence is 16 residues long. The CDR3 spells CASSSSSASIGEKLFF. The CDR3 coding sequence is TGTGCCAGCAGCTCTAGCTCCGCCTCCATAGGGGAAAAACTGTTTTTT.

This chain links TRBV3-1 (or the pseudogene TRBV3-2) with TRBJ1-6; 7 nucleotides line up with TRBD1. Trimming removed 4 bases from V and 14 bases from J; junction bases left unmatched: 8. CDR1 is LGHDT, CDR2 YNNKEL, per germline (reference sequence). The CDR3 has 13 amino acids. The CDR3 bases are TGTGCCAGCAGCCGACAGGGAGAGGGGTCCCTCCACTTT. It yields the protein CASSRQGEGSLHF.

This chain's CDR3 is CASSRGDSEQYF. In nucleotides, the CDR3 is TGTGCCAGCAGCCGTGGTGACTCCGAGCAGTACTTC. The gene calls are TRBV11-3 and TRBJ2-7; D unclear. The V end lost 5 bases, the J end lost 6 bases, and 11 bases lay between the germline ends. This CDR3 comprises 12 residues. Germline values: CDR1 SGHNT, CDR2 YENEEA.

This chain joins TRBV2 and TRBJ2-3; unclear D gene. This CDR3 region has 12 residues. V was trimmed by 6 bases and J by 8 bases, leaving 12 bases between them. Per germline, CDR1 SNHLY and CDR2 FYNNEI. CDR3: CASSEQYLTQYF. The DNA of the CDR3 is TGTGCCAGCAGCGAACAGTACCTTACGCAGTATTTT.

This chain links TRBV15 with TRBJ2-1, with TRBD2 as a possible D gene (6 bases). Germline assignment: CDR1 LNHNV and CDR2 YYDKDF (reference sequence). Trimming removed 0 bases from V and 6 bases from J, with 9 bases in between. The CDR3 has 14 amino acids. CDR3 nucleotides: TGTGCCACCAGCAGAGATGTCGGGGGCAATGAGCAGTTCTTC. Amino acids: CATSRDVGGNEQFF.